These 25 T cell receptor beta chains were all obtained from the same sample, sequenced in a study of regulatory T cells in long-lasting Graves disease. Sequencing libraries for TCR beta were prepared with iRepertoire HTBI primers and Arm-PCR of CDR3 regions. TCRdb independently ran MiXCR on the multiplex PCR reads; one entry per CDR3 protein. The sample carries 400,000 to 500,000 distinct CDR3 sequences, roughly 21% recorded once. The time point denotes: persistent/refractory GD, antithyroid drugs over 5 years with positive TRAb. Construction of the TCR library relied on RNA isolated from PBMCs. The sequencing used peripheral blood mononuclear cells (PBMCs), collected when the disease was refractory, from a patient treated with antithyroid drugs. Source of these receptors: a female donor with Graves disease.

This clonotype was seen a handful of times. The V and J genes are TRBV4-1 and TRBJ2-7; D call uncertain. V gave up 0 bases and J gave up 2 bases, with 8 bases separating them. Germline-derived CDR1 and CDR2 are MGHRA and YSYEKL. The CDR3 is made up of 14 amino acids. The CDR3, as DNA: TGCGCCAGCAGCCAAGATCTATCACCCTACGAGCAGTACTTC. Protein sequence: CASSQDLSPYEQYF.

The gene calls are TRBV18 and TRBJ2-7, with a possible D match to TRBD1 (6 bases). The CDR3 extends over 12 amino acids. Germline lookup yields CDR1 KGHSH and CDR2 LQKENI. Trimming removed 1 base from V and 8 bases from J, with 9 bases in between. The CDR3 DNA reads as TGTGCCAGCTCACCACAGGGGGAGCAGCAGTACTTC. Protein product: CASSPQGEQQYF.

This clonotype showed up just a few times. This chain joins TRBV6-1 and TRBJ2-7, with D perhaps assigned TRBD1 or TRBD2 (6 bases each). Between the trimmed V and J ends, which lost 6 bases and 3 bases, there was a span of 18 bases. The CDR3 is 15 amino acids. Per the germline V gene, CDR1 is MNHNS and CDR2 is SASEGT. CDR3 loop: CASRPGWGAVYEQYF. DNA of the CDR3: TGTGCCAGCAGGCCGGGTTGGGGGGCCGTCTACGAGCAGTACTTC.

This clonotype has at least ten counts. The chain carries TRBV13 and TRBJ2-1, with 11 bases lining up with TRBD2. This CDR3 has 14 residues. Germline values: CDR1 PRHDT, CDR2 FYEKMQ (reference sequence). With 2 bases clipped from V and 8 bases from J, the junction kept 2 bases outside the gene matches. CDR3 nucleotide sequence: TGTGCCAGCAGCTTACTAGCGGGAGGTCATGAGCAGTTCTTC. It translates to CASSLLAGGHEQFF.

The V gene is TRBV20-1, the J gene TRBJ2-1; TRBD2 matches at 8 bases. This CDR3 region has 17 residues. Germline V gene sequence: CDR1 DFQATT, CDR2 SNEGSKA (reference sequence). The ends lost 6 bases at V and 2 bases at J; junction bases unmatched: 15. The CDR3 nucleotides are TGCAGTGCGCATACTAGCGGACCAGAGGCTGCCTACAATGAGCAGTTCTTC. This translates into CSAHTSGPEAAYNEQFF.

This clonotype was counted a few times. V and J are TRBV27 and TRBJ1-3; D is perhaps TRBD1 (5 bases). The CDR3 sequence is 15 residues long. Germline loops: CDR1 MNHEY, CDR2 SMNVEV (reference sequence). The ends were cut back, 6 bases at V and 2 bases at J, with 14 bases in the middle. The CDR3: CASSLTQGAGNTIYF. The CDR3 DNA follows: TGTGCCAGCAGCTTGACCCAGGGCGCTGGAAACACCATATATTTT.

This clonotype was counted only a few times. The rearrangement links TRBV7-8 to TRBJ1-5; D uncertain. CDR3 size: 15 residues. V was pared by 2 bases and J by 0 bases, with 8 bases between. Looked up from germline, CDR1 is SGHVS and CDR2 is FQNEAQ. The CDR3 protein is CASSLRGGSNQPQHF. The CDR3 DNA follows: TGTGCCAGCAGCTTAAGAGGTGGTAGCAATCAGCCCCAGCATTTT.

The rearrangement uses TRBV3-1 and TRBJ2-7; either TRBD1 or TRBD2 may supply D (5 bases each). V gave up 2 bases and J gave up 4 bases, with 18 bases separating them. The CDR3 is 16 amino acids. Germline values: CDR1 LGHDT, CDR2 YNNKEL (reference sequence). Here the CDR3 DNA reads TGTGCCAGCAGCCAATCCCTGGGACGGGTCGGTTACGAGCAGTACTTC. Amino acids: CASSQSLGRVGYEQYF.

Of note for this clonotype: The junction departs from germline at one end; a sequencing error may be responsible. CDR3 in DNA: TGTGCCGGCAGTGAATTGGACAGGGAGGAGACTGAAGCTTTCTTT. Residues: CAGSELDREETEAFF. The chain employs TRBV25-1 and TRBJ1-1, with 8 bases lining up with TRBD1. Germline V lookup: CDR1 MGHDK, CDR2 SYGVNS. This CDR3 has 15 amino acids.

There are many counts of this clonotype. The genes are TRBV12-3 or TRBV12-4 and TRBJ2-5, with D perhaps TRBD1 (6 bases). CDR3 length: 16 amino acids. V was pared by 1 base and J by 2 bases, with 14 bases between. This CDR3 reads CASSLGGGTRQETQYF. CDR3 coding DNA: TGTGCCAGCAGTTTAGGCGGTGGGACACGTCAAGAGACCCAGTACTTC.

This clonotype was counted ten times or more. V usage is TRBV2 and J usage is TRBJ2-7, with D possibly matching TRBD2 (5 bases). Trimming stripped 8 bases from V and 6 bases from J, with 11 bases between. Germline values: CDR1 SNHLY, CDR2 FYNNEI. This CDR3 contains 11 residues. CDR3 DNA sequence: TGTGCCAGCGTAGGACTGTTCGAGCAGTACTTC. Its protein product is CASVGLFEQYF. Together with reference TRBV2 and TRBJ2-7, the CDR3 gives the full variable domain: EPEVTQTPSHQVTQMGQEVILRCVPISNHLYFYWYRQILGQKVEFLVSFYNNEISEKSEIFDDQFSVERPDGSNFTLKIRSTKLEDSAMYFCASVGLFEQYFGPGTRLTVT.

This clonotype was counted ten times or more. This sequence joins TRBV6-1 and TRBJ1-1; 8 bases match TRBD1. The CDR3 contains 13 residues. Germline V gene data show CDR1 as MNHNS and CDR2 as SASEGT. The V and J ends lost 2 bases and 11 bases, in that order; junction bases with no gene match: 7. The chain's CDR3 is CASSESLRQGAFF. CDR3 in DNA: TGTGCCAGCAGTGAATCCTTGAGACAGGGGGCTTTCTTT.

This clonotype showed up many times. The V and J genes are TRBV2 and TRBJ1-6; tentatively, D is TRBD1 (6 bases). The CDR3 is 18 amino acids. Per germline, CDR1 SNHLY and CDR2 FYNNEI. Trimming took off 3 bases at V and 0 bases at J, with 15 bases between the two ends. CDR3 sequence reads: CASSDPTGTGSYNSPLHF. As DNA, the CDR3 is TGTGCCAGCAGTGACCCCACAGGGACCGGCTCCTATAATTCACCCCTCCACTTT.

This clonotype showed up many times. This chain links TRBV28 with TRBJ2-5; either TRBD1 or TRBD2 may fit D (5 bases each). Germline assignment: CDR1 MDHEN and CDR2 SYDVKM. The CDR3 loop spans 14 amino acids. V lost 5 bases to trimming and J lost 5 bases, with 15 bases between them. The CDR3 DNA reads as TGTGCCAGCAGTCTCCGGGGCTGGGGGGAGACCCAGTACTTC. It specifies CASSLRGWGETQYF.

The V gene is TRBV7-9, the J gene TRBJ1-1; 7 bases agree with TRBD1. The germline V gene encodes CDR1 SEHNR and CDR2 FQNEAQ (reference sequence). The CDR3 contains 15 residues. V shed 4 bases, J shed 5 bases, and the junction held 10 bases outside the gene matches. CDR3 nucleotides: TGTGCCAGCAGCTCCCAGGGGGAGGCGAGAACTGAAGCTTTCTTT. Its protein product is CASSSQGEARTEAFF.

This clonotype appeared many times. This chain uses TRBV28 with TRBJ1-1, with a weak D call TRBD1 (6 bases). V was pared by 5 bases and J by 7 bases, with 23 bases between. Germline lookup yields CDR1 MDHEN and CDR2 SYDVKM. This CDR3 is built from 16 residues. DNA of the CDR3: TGTGCCAGCAGTACGCCGGGACAAAAGAGATCATATGAAGCTTTCTTT. As protein: CASSTPGQKRSYEAFF.

This clonotype was counted only a few times. A read error may be the cause here, since a much bigger clone is one base away. The rearrangement links TRBV12-3 or TRBV12-4 to TRBJ2-7; the D call may be TRBD1 or TRBD2 (5 bases each). This CDR3 has 14 amino acids. V was cut by 2 bases and J by 7 bases, with 15 bases left in between. The CDR3 spells CASSLRGQEPEQYF. The CDR3 nucleotides are TGTGCCAGCAGTTTACGGGGCCAGGAGCCTGAGCAGTACTTC.

In this sample, this clonotype turned up a few times. This chain joins TRBV5-1 and TRBJ2-7; 8 positions match TRBD2. The CDR3 consists of 15 residues. Trimming removed 0 bases from V and 4 bases from J; junction bases left unmatched: 6. The germline gives CDR1 SGHRS, CDR2 YFSETQ. The CDR3 bases are TGCGCCAGCAGCTTGGCTGCGGGAGGAGCGTACGAGCAGTACTTC. This sequence encodes CASSLAAGGAYEQYF.

This sequence joins TRBV20-1 and TRBJ2-7; TRBD2 matches 11 bases. This CDR3 has 17 residues. CDR1 and CDR2 (germline): DFQATT, SNEGSKA (reference sequence). The V and J ends lost 5 bases and 2 bases, in that order; junction bases with no gene match: 14. The CDR3 reads CSAPRTSGPPYTYEQYF. The CDR3, as DNA: TGCAGTGCTCCCCGGACTAGCGGGCCCCCCTATACCTACGAGCAGTACTTC.

The genes are TRBV29-1 and TRBJ2-3, with TRBD2 identical over 11 bases. The CDR3 covers 15 residues. Germline V lookup: CDR1 SQVTM, CDR2 ANQGSEA. After removal of 6 bases from V and 2 bases from J, the junction contained 7 bases not matched to a gene. CDR3 DNA: TGCAGCGTACGGACTAGCGGGTCATACACAGATACGCAGTATTTT. Encoded protein: CSVRTSGSYTDTQYF.

V usage is TRBV6-1 and J usage is TRBJ2-4; 9 positions agree with TRBD1. The CDR3 spans 15 residues. Trimming cost V 5 bases and J 5 bases; bases outside gene matches: 7. The germline CDR1 and CDR2 sequences are MNHNS and SASEGT. The DNA for the CDR3 is TGTGCCAGCAGTCCCGGGACAGGGCCCGAAAACATTCAGTACTTC. It is translated as CASSPGTGPENIQYF.

In this sample, this clonotype turned up many times. The chain joins TRBV2 to TRBJ2-7; the match to TRBD1 covers 9 bases. The V and J ends lost 11 bases and 6 bases, in that order; junction bases with no gene match: 14. Germline CDR1 and CDR2: SNHLY and FYNNEI. The CDR3 spans 14 residues. Written as DNA, the CDR3 is TGTGCCGGGAACTCCGGGACAGGGATGTTCGAGCAGTACTTC. The encoded protein is CAGNSGTGMFEQYF.

The CDR3 spells CASSFKSVAGGGNEQFF. CDR3 coding DNA: TGTGCCAGCAGTTTTAAGTCAGTAGCGGGAGGGGGAAATGAGCAGTTCTTC. The chain is built from TRBV27 and TRBJ2-1, with 11 positions matching TRBD2. The germline V gene encodes CDR1 MNHEY and CDR2 SMNVEV (reference sequence). There are 17 residues in the CDR3. Losses at the gene ends were 3 bases for V and 7 bases for J; bases not matched to a gene: 11.

This clonotype was counted many times. The rearrangement joins TRBV12-3 or TRBV12-4 to TRBJ2-2; 7 bases align to TRBD2. J was trimmed by 6 bases and V by 5 bases; bases with no gene match: 12. The CDR3 is made up of 16 amino acids. The CDR3 sequence is CASSPARAGVSGELFF. DNA of the CDR3: TGTGCCAGCAGTCCCGCTAGGGCGGGAGTTTCCGGGGAGCTGTTTTTT.

The chain links TRBV28 to TRBJ1-5; 12 nucleotides agree with TRBD1. Trimming removed 7 bases from V and 6 bases from J; junction bases left unmatched: 7. The CDR3 has 15 amino acids. Germline V gene lookup returns CDR1 MDHEN and CDR2 SYDVKM. CDR3 DNA sequence: TGTGCCAGCACCGTCCCGGGACAGGGGGCTCAGCCCCAGCATTTT. It translates to CASTVPGQGAQPQHF.